This T cell receptor (beta chain) was profiled in a study of cytomegalovirus exposure and HLA in healthy donors. Study in general: Clustering assigned 70% to 85% of the roughly 400 genotyped donors to the Caucasian-associated ancestry cluster.

Germline V gene lookup returns CDR1 PRHDT and CDR2 FYEKMQ (reference sequence). V was clipped by 5 bases and J by 7 bases, with 14 bases between them. The CDR3 sequence is 14 residues long. PCR amplification relied on 60 Vbeta primers (plus 13 Jbeta primers). Using immunoSEQ multiplex PCR, the repertoire was profiled, and TCRdb retains in-frame clones only, with some absent. Of 70,000 to 95,000 clones listed, around 77% were seen once; the top ten hold around 3.4%. The source material was PBMCs. This sequence originates from a man aged 45 to 65 in good health and CMV-seronegative. V and J are TRBV13 and TRBJ2-2, with D tentatively TRBD1 (5 bases). CDR3 loop: CASSPSGRSGELFF. CDR3 nucleotides: TGTGCCAGCAGCCCATCAGGGCGGAGCGGGGAGCTGTTTTTT.